The 27 T cell receptor beta chains presented below share a single source sample, sequenced in a study of a mutant IDH1 vaccine in newly diagnosed glioma. The time point is: baseline, week 1 (first vaccination visit). Noted treatment: pre-vaccination baseline after standard-of-care therapy. Produced via immunoSEQ multiplex PCR; TCRdb's table is partial and in-frame only. In the table there are around 89,000 clones, about four fifths of which are singletons. The sequencing used PBMCs, collected from a glioma patient treated with radiotherapy, temozolomide or both. The receptors derive from a woman aged 50 to 65 with glioma.

The chain carries TRBV18 and TRBJ2-3; TRBD2 matches 10 bases. The J segment lost 5 bases and the V segment lost 1 base, leaving 6 bases of the junction unmatched. Germline CDR1 KGHSH, CDR2 LQKENI. The CDR3 loop spans 16 amino acids. The CDR3 region is CASSPLLLAGEDTQYF. In DNA form, the CDR3 reads TGTGCCAGCTCACCACTTCTCCTAGCGGGGGAAGATACGCAGTATTTT.

This chain uses TRBV7-9 with TRBJ2-3; D gene ambiguous. The CDR3 spans 15 residues. From germline, CDR1 is SEHNR and CDR2 FQNEAQ (reference sequence). The germline V and J ends were trimmed by 6 bases and 0 bases, with 13 bases remaining between them. The CDR3 DNA reads TGTGCCAGCAGTATCTTGGGCCCTAGCACAGATACGCAGTATTTT. This codes for CASSILGPSTDTQYF.

The rearrangement joins TRBV2 to TRBJ2-1; the D gene could be TRBD1 or TRBD2 (5 bases each). This CDR3 spans 13 amino acids. With 8 bases removed from V and 1 base from J, the gap between germline ends came to 9 bases. Germline V CDR1 and CDR2: SNHLY, FYNNEI. In DNA form, the CDR3 reads TGTGCCAGCTATTGGGGGTCCTACAATGAGCAGTTCTTC. Translated: CASYWGSYNEQFF.

This clone was seen a few times. The rearrangement links TRBV28 to TRBJ1-1; no definite D call. Trimming pared 6 bases from V and 0 bases from J, leaving 2 bases between. The CDR3 runs to 11 residues. Germline lookup yields CDR1 MDHEN and CDR2 SYDVKM. CDR3 in DNA: TGTGCCAGCAGAGTGAACACTGAAGCTTTCTTT. Residues: CASRVNTEAFF.

This chain uses TRBV19 with TRBJ1-5; D ambiguous. Germline V gene lookup returns CDR1 LNHDA and CDR2 SQIVND (reference sequence). The V end lost 6 bases, the J end lost 0 bases, and 12 bases lay between the germline ends. The CDR3 extends over 15 amino acids. This chain's CDR3 is CASRREENSNQPQHF. CDR3 DNA: TGTGCCAGTAGAAGGGAAGAAAATAGCAATCAGCCCCAGCATTTT.

The chain joins TRBV7-8 to TRBJ1-2; TRBD1 is a possible D gene (6 bases). Germline V gene sequence: CDR1 SGHVS, CDR2 FQNEAQ. V was cut by 5 bases and J by 8 bases, with 21 bases left in between. This CDR3 comprises 15 residues. CDR3 nucleotides: TGTGCCAGCAGCCCGGGAACCGGGCCCCAGGGGGGCTACACCTTC. Its translation is CASSPGTGPQGGYTF.

The gene calls are TRBV5-5 and TRBJ1-2, with a tentative D call TRBD1 (5 bases). Germline CDR1 reads SGHKS; CDR2 reads YYEKEE (reference sequence). Deletions cut 1 base from V and 6 bases from J, with 19 bases between. CDR3 size: 16 residues. For the CDR3, the DNA is TGTGCCAGCAGCTTGAACCCGACAGTTTCTTGGGATGGCTACACCTTC. This codes for CASSLNPTVSWDGYTF.

The chain links TRBV18 to TRBJ2-1, with D possibly TRBD1 on 6 matching bases. V lost 3 bases and J 5 bases, leaving 11 bases between the germline ends. The germline V gene encodes CDR1 KGHSH and CDR2 LQKENI. The CDR3 consists of 14 residues. CDR3 loop: CASSPQGFDNEQFF. The CDR3 DNA reads TGTGCCAGCTCACCGCAGGGGTTCGACAATGAGCAGTTCTTC.

V and J are TRBV7-2 and TRBJ2-7, with D possibly TRBD1 on 5 matching bases. V was shortened by 4 bases and J by 2 bases, with 9 bases between the two germline ends. This CDR3 contains 13 residues. Per the germline V gene, CDR1 is SGHTA and CDR2 is FQGNSA. CDR3 in DNA: TGTGCCAGCAGCTGGACAACTACCTACGAGCAGTACTTC. Residues: CASSWTTTYEQYF.

This rearrangement joins TRBV28 to TRBJ1-2, with 7 bases fitting TRBD1. The V gene end was trimmed by 5 bases and the J gene end by 3 bases; junction bases not matched to a gene: 12. The CDR3 has 16 amino acids. Germline CDR1 reads MDHEN; CDR2 reads SYDVKM. The DNA of the CDR3 is TGTGCCAGCAGTCCCGCAGGGGGAGGGGAGGACTATGGCTACACCTTC. Translating gives CASSPAGGGEDYGYTF.

The rearrangement links TRBV19 to TRBJ2-3; TRBD2 matches at 7 bases. V shed 5 bases and J 3 bases; nucleotides not matched to a gene: 11. This CDR3 spans 16 amino acids. Germline CDR1 reads LNHDA; CDR2 reads SQIVND (reference sequence). The CDR3 DNA sequence: TGTGCCAGTAGTCCCCGGCGGGGGTTCAGAACAGATACGCAGTATTTT. Its translation: CASSPRRGFRTDTQYF.

The gene calls are TRBV4-1 and TRBJ2-1, with TRBD1 identical over 11 bases. J was trimmed by 8 bases and V by 4 bases; bases with no gene match: 7. CDR3 length: 15 amino acids. The germline V gene has CDR1 MGHRA and CDR2 YSYEKL. The CDR3 reads CASSLRDRGLYEQFF. The CDR3 DNA follows: TGCGCCAGCAGCCTCCGGGACAGGGGGTTGTATGAGCAGTTCTTC.

J is TRBJ1-4 and V is TRBV19; 9 bases are shared with TRBD1. With 5 bases clipped from V and 8 bases from J, the junction kept 9 bases outside the gene matches. The CDR3 runs 15 residues. CDR1 is LNHDA and CDR2 is SQIVND in the germline V gene (reference sequence). CDR3 in DNA: TGTGCCAGTAGTCTCGACAGGGGGACTACCGAAAAACTGTTTTTT. This encodes CASSLDRGTTEKLFF.

The CDR3 sequence: CAGSLGASGGAAETQYF. DNA for the CDR3: TGTGCCGGTTCTCTTGGGGCTAGCGGGGGGGCAGCAGAGACCCAGTACTTC. The chain links TRBV2 to TRBJ2-5; 12 bases are shared with TRBD2. This CDR3 has 17 residues. CDR1 SNHLY and CDR2 FYNNEI come from the germline V gene. Trimming took 11 bases from V and 4 from J; bases not matched to a gene: 17.

The chain links TRBV25-1 to TRBJ2-1; D unresolved. The CDR3 is 11 amino acids. The germline V gene encodes CDR1 MGHDK and CDR2 SYGVNS. V was pared by 4 bases and J by 10 bases, with 8 bases between. CDR3 protein: CASSVGAEQFF. CDR3 bases: TGTGCCAGCAGTGTAGGAGCGGAGCAGTTCTTC.

The chain links TRBV6-1 to TRBJ1-5; D is unclear. The V gene lost 7 bases and the J gene lost 2 bases, with 15 bases spanning the gap. The CDR3 consists of 15 residues. The germline gives CDR1 MNHNS, CDR2 SASEGT. CDR3 bases: TGTGCCAGCATGAGAGGGCAGGAGGGCAATCAGCCCCAGCATTTT. Its translation is CASMRGQEGNQPQHF.

Details on this clone: One junction end does not reproduce the germline sequence, and a read error may be involved. The chain joins TRBV10-3 to TRBJ1-2; possibly TRBD1 for D (5 bases). From germline, CDR1 is ENHRY and CDR2 SYGVKD. The CDR3 is made up of 13 amino acids. This chain's CDR3 is CAIRERGSDGYTF. DNA for the CDR3: TGTGCCATCCGTGAGCGGGGGTCTGATGGCTACACCTTC.

This clone was seen a handful of times. This chain joins TRBV4-1 and TRBJ2-2; D gene unclear. CDR3 size: 18 residues. V gave up 0 bases and J gave up 5 bases, with 19 bases separating them. Per the germline V gene, CDR1 is MGHRA and CDR2 is YSYEKL. The CDR3 sequence is CASSQEVVGGVTTGELFF. The CDR3 nucleotides are TGCGCCAGCAGCCAAGAAGTTGTTGGTGGGGTTACGACCGGGGAGCTGTTTTTT.

The CDR3 reads CASTRDRVSGANVLTF. The CDR3, as DNA: TGTGCCAGTACCCGGGACAGGGTATCTGGGGCCAACGTCCTGACTTTC. This chain joins TRBV19 and TRBJ2-6; 9 bases line up with TRBD1. From germline, CDR1 is LNHDA and CDR2 SQIVND (reference sequence). V gave up 7 bases and J gave up 1 base; unmatched junction bases: 5. This CDR3 region has 16 residues.

The genes are TRBV6-5 and TRBJ1-5; unclear D gene. Trimming cost V 5 bases and J 7 bases, with 15 bases left between them. In germline, CDR1 is MNHEY, CDR2 SVGAGI. The CDR3 has 14 residues. CDR3 sequence: CASSGRLGRQPQHF. The DNA for the CDR3 is TGTGCCAGCAGTGGAAGACTTGGGAGACAGCCCCAGCATTTT.

This chain uses TRBV12-5 with TRBJ2-5; 7 bases are shared with TRBD1. Germline V gene sequence: CDR1 LGHNT, CDR2 FRNRAP. The J segment lost 3 bases and the V segment lost 1 base, leaving 5 bases of the junction unmatched. CDR3 length: 15 amino acids. The CDR3 here is CASGLGQGLEETQYF. CDR3 in DNA: TGTGCTAGTGGTTTGGGACAGGGATTAGAAGAGACCCAGTACTTC.

V is TRBV7-3 and J is TRBJ1-4; D uncertain. CDR3 length: 12 residues. Deletions cut 4 bases from V and 12 bases from J, with 12 bases between. CDR1 is SGHTA, CDR2 FQGTGA, per germline. CDR3 sequence (DNA): TGTGCCAGCAGCTCCAAGGAGGGAGAACTGTTTTTT. This sequence encodes CASSSKEGELFF. Using reference TRBV7-3 and TRBJ1-4 for the parts outside the CDR3, the full variable domain is GAGVSQTPSNKVTEKGKYVELRCDPISGHTALYWYRQSLGQGPEFLIYFQGTGAADDSGLPNDRFFAVRPEGSVSTLKIQRTERGDSAVYLCASSSKEGELFFGSGTQLSVL.

The genes are TRBV14 and TRBJ1-2; 10 nucleotides line up with TRBD1. Trimming at V came to 0 bases and at J to 4 bases, leaving 2 bases not matched to a gene. Germline-derived CDR1 and CDR2 are SGHDN and FVKESK. The length of the CDR3 is 15 residues. The CDR3: CASSQEGQGLYGYTF. The DNA for the CDR3 is TGTGCCAGCAGCCAAGAGGGACAGGGGCTCTATGGCTACACCTTC. Full variable domain (missing parts from reference TRBV14 and TRBJ1-2): EAGVTQFPSHSVIEKGQTVTLRCDPISGHDNLYWYRRVMGKEIKFLLHFVKESKQDESGMPNNRFLAERTGGTYSTLKVQPAELEDSGVYFCASSQEGQGLYGYTFGSGTRLTVV.

The genes are TRBV7-2 and TRBJ2-1; a weak D match, TRBD2 (6 bases). Between the trimmed V and J ends, which lost 1 base and 4 bases, there was a span of 8 bases. CDR1 SGHTA and CDR2 FQGNSA come from the germline V gene. The CDR3 length is 14 residues. CDR3 in DNA: TGTGCCAGCAGCTTAGATAGCGGATACAATGAGCAGTTCTTC. Its translation is CASSLDSGYNEQFF.

The chain uses TRBV10-1 and TRBJ2-7, with 7 positions matching TRBD2. This CDR3 is built from 14 residues. V shed 2 bases, J shed 3 bases, and the junction held 4 bases outside the gene matches. Germline CDR1 WNHNN, CDR2 SYGVQD (reference sequence). The CDR3 bases are TGCGCCAGCAGTGAGGGACTAGGTTACTACGAGCAGTACTTC. Amino acid sequence: CASSEGLGYYEQYF.

The J gene is TRBJ2-7, the V gene TRBV4-1, with D tentatively TRBD1 (6 bases). This CDR3 has 15 amino acids. From germline, CDR1 is MGHRA and CDR2 YSYEKL. Trimming left V 3 bases short and J 2 bases short, with 14 bases between. CDR3 in amino acids: CASSQGPGQAYEQYF. The CDR3 nucleotides are TGCGCCAGCAGCCAGGGGCCGGGACAAGCCTACGAGCAGTACTTC.

The chain carries TRBV5-1 and TRBJ1-1, with D perhaps TRBD1 (6 bases). CDR1 is SGHRS and CDR2 is YFSETQ in the germline V gene. V was pared by 5 bases and J by 1 base, with 15 bases between. The CDR3 loop spans 15 amino acids. Here the CDR3 reads CASSSSGTPNTEAFF. The CDR3 DNA reads TGCGCCAGCAGTTCTTCCGGGACACCGAACACTGAAGCTTTCTTT.